A single sample gave rise to the 10 T cell receptor beta chains below, sequenced in a study of cytomegalovirus exposure and HLA in healthy donors. Both 60 Vbeta primers and 13 Jbeta primers went into the PCR. Libraries were prepared by immunoSEQ multiplex PCR; TCRdb keeps only in-frame clonotypes and omits some of them. The sample has 200,000 to 250,000 clones, around 88% seen once. The sequenced material came from PBMCs. Receptors originate from a woman younger than 30 in good health and CMV-seronegative.

This clone was detected only a few times. V and J are TRBV5-6 and TRBJ2-7, with unresolved D. V shed 5 bases and J shed 5 bases, with 8 bases lying between them. CDR1 is SGHDT and CDR2 is YYEEEE in the germline V gene. The CDR3 consists of 11 residues. As DNA, the CDR3 is TGTGCCAGCAGTCGTCGTCACGAGCAGTACTTC. Its protein product is CASSRRHEQYF.

The genes are TRBV6-6 and TRBJ1-5; D remains ambiguous. V was pared by 5 bases and J by 0 bases, with 5 bases between. This CDR3 has 13 amino acids. Germline-derived CDR1 and CDR2 are MNHNY and SVGAGI (reference sequence). CDR3 region: CASSRYSNQPQHF. The CDR3 DNA sequence: TGTGCCAGCAGTCGTTATAGCAATCAGCCCCAGCATTTT.

V gene TRBV7-6 combines with J gene TRBJ2-7; 7 nucleotides line up with TRBD1. After removal of 1 base from V and 6 bases from J, the junction contained 6 bases not matched to a gene. Germline V lookup: CDR1 SGHVS, CDR2 FNYEAQ. The CDR3 extends over 14 amino acids. CDR3 DNA sequence: TGTGCCAGCAGCTTAGATTCGGCAGGGGGCGAGCAGTACTTC. This sequence encodes CASSLDSAGGEQYF.

The chain joins TRBV5-1 to TRBJ2-5; the D is unclear. The germline V gene encodes CDR1 SGHRS and CDR2 YFSETQ. The ends were cut back, 0 bases at V and 1 base at J, with 13 bases in the middle. The CDR3 sequence is 16 residues long. The chain's CDR3 is CASSLATSTIQETQYF. In DNA, the CDR3 is TGCGCCAGCAGCTTGGCCACTTCGACAATCCAAGAGACCCAGTACTTC.

V is TRBV7-9 and J is TRBJ2-1; 7 nucleotides line up with TRBD2. Germline values: CDR1 SEHNR, CDR2 FQNEAQ (reference sequence). CDR3 length equals 15 residues. V trimming: 5 bases; J trimming: 4 bases; junction bases outside the gene matches: 8. CDR3 in amino acids: CASSPPVGGYNEQFF. The CDR3 coding sequence is TGTGCCAGCAGCCCCCCCGTGGGGGGGTACAATGAGCAGTTCTTC.

The CDR3 coding sequence is TGTGCCAGCAGTGTACTAGCGGGGAATACAGATACGCAGTATTTT. Protein: CASSVLAGNTDTQYF. This rearrangement joins TRBV9 to TRBJ2-3; TRBD2 agrees at 10 bases. The J segment lost 3 bases and the V segment lost 5 bases, leaving 6 bases of the junction unmatched. Germline V gives CDR1 SGDLS, CDR2 YYNGEE. The CDR3 runs to 15 residues.

The chain uses TRBV29-1 and TRBJ2-7; 8 nucleotides line up with TRBD2. Germline CDR1 and CDR2: SQVTM and ANQGSEA. There are 15 residues in the CDR3. V shed 2 bases and J 3 bases; nucleotides not matched to a gene: 9. The CDR3: CSVERAGASRYEQYF. In DNA, the CDR3 is TGCAGCGTTGAAAGAGCGGGGGCATCTCGCTACGAGCAGTACTTC.

This clone was seen a few times. The gene calls are TRBV30 and TRBJ1-3; no reliable D call. The CDR3 is 16 amino acids. Germline V CDR1 and CDR2: GTSNPN, SVGIG (reference sequence). Deletions cut 0 bases from V and 0 bases from J, with 12 bases between. In DNA form, the CDR3 reads TGTGCCTGGAGTGTAACCAACGCCTACTCTGGAAACACCATATATTTT. It yields the protein CAWSVTNAYSGNTIYF.

The gene calls are TRBV7-9 and TRBJ2-5, with 9 bases matching TRBD1. V shed 5 bases and J 7 bases; nucleotides not matched to a gene: 5. CDR1 and CDR2 from the germline V gene are SEHNR and FQNEAQ (reference sequence). The CDR3 consists of 13 residues. The CDR3 region has the DNA TGTGCCAGCAGCCGGGACAGGGAGGGGACCCAGTACTTC. Amino acids: CASSRDREGTQYF.

V usage is TRBV7-8 and J usage is TRBJ2-7; possible D gene TRBD2, 6 bases. CDR3 length: 14 residues. Trimming took off 6 bases at V and 2 bases at J, with 14 bases between the two ends. Germline CDR1 reads SGHVS; CDR2 reads FQNEAQ. The CDR3 DNA reads as TGTGCCAGCAGTCCCCGGCGGGATCCCTACGAGCAGTACTTC. It specifies CASSPRRDPYEQYF. The full variable domain, its missing parts supplied by reference TRBV7-8 and TRBJ2-7, is GAGVSQSPRYKVAKRGQDVALRCDPISGHVSLFWYQQALGQGPEFLTYFQNEAQLDKSGLPSDRFFAERPEGSVSTLKIQRTQQEDSAVYLCASSPRRDPYEQYFGPGTRLTVT.